The T cell receptor beta chain described here comes from a study of CD8+ T cells in alopecia areata (dated by TCRdb to the late 2010s). Regarding the complete study: High-throughput TCRbeta sequencing was used to examine T cell clonal expansion in alopecia areata in both the C3H/HeJ mouse model and human patients. Human TCRbeta sequencing covered scalp tissue and sorted CD4+ and CD8+ peripheral blood T cells from patchy and totalis/universalis alopecia areata patients and healthy controls. Scalp clonality was compared among normal scalp (n=4), patchy alopecia areata scalp (n=8), and alopecia totalis/universalis scalp (n=8). RNA came from the PAXgene miRNA kit for fixed scalp, the miRNeasy kit for PBMCs, and the RNeasy kit for mouse skin. TCRbeta CDR3 regions were amplified by immunoSEQ multiplex PCR using 35 Vbeta forward and 13 Jbeta reverse primers. What the work shows at the level of the full study, not this receptor alone: Unlike mouse skin, where gammadelta T cells dominate, normal human skin contains resident alphabeta T cells that get sequenced too, which complicates analysis of the scalp TCR repertoire. Higher clonality and more expanded CD8+ clones were observed in lesional scalp than in normal scalp, particularly in alopecia totalis/universalis, a finding suggestive of antigenic drive. Shared TCR sequences between patients were less evident than in mice, which may be partly attributable to HLA diversity in the patient population.

Remarks on this clone: Its antigen remains unidentified. No quality values exist for individual bases; no much larger clone is one base distant.

Receptor libraries were prepared by the immunoSEQ multiplex PCR assay. For TCR sequencing, RNA was extracted from every sample and reverse transcribed into cDNA to serve as template. SuperScript III was used to make first-strand cDNA, primed with a 2:1 mix of oligo-dT and random hexamers. A synthetic immune receptor repertoire was used to assess amplification bias, and residual bias was removed computationally. The authors' pipeline ran thus. Raw reads were preprocessed for error removal, and CDR3 was defined according to IMGT conventions as running from the conserved cysteine to phenylalanine. Clonality was computed by normalizing Shannon entropy by log2 of the number of productive unique TCRs and subtracting the result from 1. Scalp TCRbeta sequences were cross-referenced with sorted blood CD4 and CD8 repertoires so that the CD4 or CD8 identity of scalp clones could be inferred. The table comes from immuneACCESS by way of TCRdb, which keeps in-frame sequences with V and J called. Part of the clones is missing from these tables; in studies checked, under half for an unresolved V gene and the rest for unknown reasons. V and J calls and clone size are those listed in that table; D and trimming were worked out from the DNA. The sample includes under 150,000 clones, with around 50% observed a single time. About 10% of the sample is held by the ten biggest clonotypes.

From alopecia areata patients, peripheral blood was collected along with lesional scalp punch biopsies. PBMCs were isolated by density centrifugation and stained for CD3, CD4 and CD8, after which CD4+ and CD8+ T cells were sorted on a FACSAria. Untreated alopecia areata patients were recruited as part of a multicenter biomarker study. In roughly 5 patients from the biomarker study, the blood CD8+ T cells went through an additional sort into NKG2D-low and NKG2D-high fractions. The germline V gene sets CDR1 to SQVTM and CDR2 to ANQGSEA. The CDR3 holds 15 amino acids from the cysteine to the phenylalanine. Left in the record is the CDR3 DNA by itself, 45 bases read in frame from the first base. V and J are trimmed by 4 bases and 1 base, and the gene matches miss 5 bases of the junction.

The sequence was obtained from a human donor with alopecia areata. The chain links TRBV29-1 with TRBJ2-3; TRBD2 lines up with 10 middle nucleotides. The sample comprised NKG2D-low CD8+ T cells sorted from blood. In the paper's terms, the cell subset or site label means: sorted CD8+ NKG2D-low blood T cells. The DNA sequence is given as TGCAGCGTTGCGGGTGGGACTAGCGGCACAGATACGCAGTATTTT. Translated, it gives CSVAGGTSGTDTQYF.